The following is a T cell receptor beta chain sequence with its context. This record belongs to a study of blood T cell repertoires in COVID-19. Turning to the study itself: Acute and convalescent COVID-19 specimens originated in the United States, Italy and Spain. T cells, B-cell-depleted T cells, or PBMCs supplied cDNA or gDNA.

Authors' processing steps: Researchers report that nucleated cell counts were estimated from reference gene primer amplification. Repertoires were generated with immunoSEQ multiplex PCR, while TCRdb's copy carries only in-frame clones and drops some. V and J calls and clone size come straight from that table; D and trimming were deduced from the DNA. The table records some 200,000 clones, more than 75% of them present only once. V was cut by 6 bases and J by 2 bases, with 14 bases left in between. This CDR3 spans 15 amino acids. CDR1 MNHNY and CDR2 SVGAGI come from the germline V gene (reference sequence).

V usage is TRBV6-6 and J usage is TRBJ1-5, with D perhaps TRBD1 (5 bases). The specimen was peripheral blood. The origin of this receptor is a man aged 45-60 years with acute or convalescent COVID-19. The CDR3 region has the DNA TGTGCCAGCAGCCCCCCGGGGGTTGGCAATCAGCCCCAGCATTTT. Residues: CASSPPGVGNQPQHF.